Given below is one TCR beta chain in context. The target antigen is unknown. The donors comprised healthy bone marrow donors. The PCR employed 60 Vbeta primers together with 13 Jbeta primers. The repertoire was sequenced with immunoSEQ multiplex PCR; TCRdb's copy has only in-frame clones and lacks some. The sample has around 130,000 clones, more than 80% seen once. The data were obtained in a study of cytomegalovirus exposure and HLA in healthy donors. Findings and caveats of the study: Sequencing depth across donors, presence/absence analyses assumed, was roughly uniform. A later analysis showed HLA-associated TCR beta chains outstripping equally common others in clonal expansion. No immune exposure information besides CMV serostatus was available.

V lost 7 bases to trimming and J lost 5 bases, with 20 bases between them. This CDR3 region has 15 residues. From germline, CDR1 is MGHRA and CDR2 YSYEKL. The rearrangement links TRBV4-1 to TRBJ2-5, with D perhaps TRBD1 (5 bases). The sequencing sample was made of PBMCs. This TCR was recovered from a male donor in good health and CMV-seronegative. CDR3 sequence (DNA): TGCGCCAGCAACAAAAGGTTAGGGGTTGGGGAGACCCAGTACTTC. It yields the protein CASNKRLGVGETQYF.